Only a few counts were recorded for the clone carrying this T cell receptor (beta chain). The antigen is not known. The data were taken from a study of cytomegalovirus exposure and HLA in healthy donors. General study points: Segments of the TCR beta V type were, in most cases, productive about 87% or about 30% of the time in an earlier analysis.

Use of 60 Vbeta and 13 Jbeta primers characterized the PCR. The repertoire was sequenced with immunoSEQ multiplex PCR; TCRdb's copy has only in-frame clones and lacks some. There are tens of thousands of clones in the sample; roughly 8.2% occur only once, and about 2% lies in the top ten. CDR1 is MDHEN, CDR2 SYDVKM, per germline. This CDR3 region has 16 residues. V lost 1 base and J lost 0, with 10 bases in between. Input material: PBMCs. The chain employs TRBV28 and TRBJ1-5, with a possible D match to TRBD1 (5 bases). The receptor comes from a man aged 50 or older in good health and CMV-seronegative. The CDR3 bases are TGTGCCAGCAGTTTATATTCAGGGAATAGCAATCAGCCCCAGCATTTT. This encodes CASSLYSGNSNQPQHF.